This T cell receptor (beta chain) appears in the sequencing data of a study of cytomegalovirus exposure and HLA in healthy donors. This CDR3 is built from 16 residues. Trimming took off 0 bases at V and 10 bases at J, with 20 bases between the two ends. The germline V gene has CDR1 SGHDT and CDR2 YYEEEE. It was healthy bone marrow donors who served as donors. Researchers ran the PCR with 60 Vbeta and 13 Jbeta primers. Some clones are missing from TCRdb's copy, which holds only in-frame ones; the method was immunoSEQ multiplex PCR. Its table records about 130,000 clones. The V call is TRBV5-6, the J call TRBJ2-1; D is unresolved. The receptor was isolated from a man aged 18 to 29 in good health and CMV-seronegative. Sequenced material: PBMCs. CDR3 bases: TGTGCCAGCAGCTTGGGCATTCGAACTCCCTCCAGGGAGCAGTTCTTC. It yields the protein CASSLGIRTPSREQFF.